This T cell receptor (beta chain) was observed in a study of OX40 agonist ivuxolimab in advanced cancers. V gave up 0 bases and J gave up 2 bases, with 5 bases separating them. This CDR3 region has 14 residues. The germline CDR1 and CDR2 sequences are SEHNR and FQNEAQ (reference sequence). The table lists this clone with a count of one. The antigen is undetermined. Broader study findings: Some of the lowest clonal expansion was seen in partial responders at 0.1-3.0 mg/kg.

Data came from immunoSEQ multiplex PCR; TCRdb stores just in-frame clones and leaves some out. Here the sample spans approximately 82,000 clones, roughly 92% being singletons. No patient had autoimmune disease or received systemic immunosuppression. This chain uses TRBV7-9 with TRBJ1-5, with a possible D match to TRBD1 (5 bases). Sequencing was performed on CD4+ or CD8+ T cells sorted from blood, taken in a trial of the OX40 agonist ivuxolimab. This clonotype was sampled from an adult with an advanced solid tumor such as melanoma, head and neck, liver or kidney cancer. CDR3 loop: CASSLARGNQPQHF. The CDR3 coding sequence is TGTGCCAGCAGCTTAGCCAGGGGCAATCAGCCCCAGCATTTT.